This TCR beta chain stems from a study of T cells in Graves' hyperthyroidism and ophthalmopathy. Using RNA transcripts as the source, TCR beta CDR3 regions were amplified. Initially, a first-round RT-PCR of the TCR CDR3 employed the HTBI primer set. Via MiXCR, TCRdb re-called the multiplex PCR reads, giving one row per CDR3 protein. This table holds under 400,000 distinct CDR3 sequences, roughly 13% found once. CDR3 size: 15 residues. Per the germline V gene, CDR1 is MDHEN and CDR2 is SYDVKM. Notes on this clonotype: The junction and the germline gene differ at one end; a read error may be behind it.

The source of this sequence is a young woman with Graves' hyperthyroidism. V usage is TRBV28 and J usage is TRBJ1-1; D gene uncertain. The sequenced material came from blood. In DNA form, the CDR3 reads TGTGCCTGCAGTCCATCCCCGAACGTGAACACTGAAGCTTTCTTT. Amino acids: CACSPSPNVNTEAFF.